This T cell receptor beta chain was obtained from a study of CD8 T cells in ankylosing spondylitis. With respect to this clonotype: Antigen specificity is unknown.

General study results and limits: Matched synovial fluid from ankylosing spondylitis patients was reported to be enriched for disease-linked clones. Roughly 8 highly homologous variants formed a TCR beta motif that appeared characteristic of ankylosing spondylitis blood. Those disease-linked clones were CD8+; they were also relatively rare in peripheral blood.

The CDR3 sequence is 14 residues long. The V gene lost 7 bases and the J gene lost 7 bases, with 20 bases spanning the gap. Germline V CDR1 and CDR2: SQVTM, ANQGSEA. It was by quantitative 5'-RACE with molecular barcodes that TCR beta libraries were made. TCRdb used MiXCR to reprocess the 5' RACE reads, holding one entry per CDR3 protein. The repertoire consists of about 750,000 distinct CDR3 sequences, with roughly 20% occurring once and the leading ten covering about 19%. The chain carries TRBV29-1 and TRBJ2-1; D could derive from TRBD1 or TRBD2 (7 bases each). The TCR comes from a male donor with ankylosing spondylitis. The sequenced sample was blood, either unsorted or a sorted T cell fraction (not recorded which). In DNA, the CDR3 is TGCAGCGCCCGGGGGACAGCGGGAAAAAATGAGCAGTTCTTC. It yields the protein CSARGTAGKNEQFF.